This T cell receptor beta chain was captured by sequencing in a study of breast tumors, draining lymph nodes, adjacent tissues. The lymph nodes were axillary draining lymph nodes from breast cancer patients. MiXCR, applied by TCRdb to the multiplex PCR reads, yields one record per CDR3 protein. The sample carries 150,000 to 200,000 distinct CDR3 sequences, 30% to 35% recorded once. The ends lost 4 bases at V and 1 base at J; junction bases unmatched: 3. Germline V gene lookup returns CDR1 SGHDT and CDR2 YYEEEE. This CDR3 has 14 amino acids. General study points: Compared with lymph nodes, tumors were less diverse; compared with nontumor tissue, more.

In the case of this clonotype: What it binds is not known. This sequence may be a read error, since a much larger clone differs from it by one base. The CDR3 end shows no conserved phenylalanine or tryptophan, and so a read error is likely.

The sample comprised axillary lymph node tissue. The chain combines TRBV5-6 with TRBJ1-2; 8 bases are shared with TRBD1. This receptor was obtained from a female donor with breast cancer. Some clones in this sample may be carry-over from other donors' samples. The DNA for the CDR3 is TGTGCCAGCAGCGGGACAGGAGTTAACTATGGCTACACCTCC. This codes for CASSGTGVNYGYTS.